The 32 T cell receptor beta chains below were found in one sample sequenced in a study of neurological immune-mediated disorders (dated by TCRdb to between 2019 and 2020). The library was produced with 5' RACE. Sequencing instrument: Illumina HiSeq 2500. The public sequencing data were trimmed at Q25 with fastp and processed into clonotypes with MiXCR by TCRdb, which kept only in-frame beta chains. Rows with a matching CDR3 protein are joined into one entry that keeps the most common DNA and genes. Present in this sample are over 35,000 distinct CDR3 sequences, approximately 4.5% of which were seen just once. The ten top clones hold approximately 5.7% of the sample. The sample was PBMCs. The receptors here all came from a woman aged 60 to 75 with multiple sclerosis.

In this sample, this clonotype turned up many times. This chain links TRBV2 with TRBJ1-1; D might be TRBD1 (5 bases). The germline V gene encodes CDR1 SNHLY and CDR2 FYNNEI. This CDR3 is built from 14 residues. Between the trimmed V and J ends, which lost 2 bases and 5 bases, there was a span of 12 bases. The CDR3 region has the DNA TGTGCCAGCAGTGAACAACGGGGGGTTACTGAAGCTTTCTTT. It yields the protein CASSEQRGVTEAFF. Filled out from reference TRBV2 and TRBJ1-1, the complete variable domain reads EPEVTQTPSHQVTQMGQEVILRCVPISNHLYFYWYRQILGQKVEFLVSFYNNEISEKSEIFDDQFSVERPDGSNFTLKIRSTKLEDSAMYFCASSEQRGVTEAFFGQGTRLTVV.

This clonotype has a count of ten or more. The V gene is TRBV12-3 or TRBV12-4, the J gene TRBJ2-3, with 7 bases that match TRBD2. The CDR3 runs to 15 residues. The V gene end was trimmed by 6 bases and the J gene end by 0 bases; junction bases not matched to a gene: 6. The CDR3 nucleotides are TGTGCCAGCAGCCCAAGCGGGACTAGCACAGATACGCAGTATTTT. Protein: CASSPSGTSTDTQYF.

This clonotype was found many times. V and J are TRBV9 and TRBJ2-3; 11 bases map to TRBD2. V dropped 0 bases and J dropped 0; count of bases not matched to a gene: 6. CDR1 and CDR2 (germline): SGDLS, YYNGEE. The CDR3 spans 18 residues. In DNA, the CDR3 is TGTGCCAGCAGCGTAGGGGCTAGCGGGAGGATTAGCACAGATACGCAGTATTTT. Translation gives CASSVGASGRISTDTQYF. The variable domain in full, completed from reference TRBV9 and TRBJ2-3, reads DSGVTQTPKHLITATGQRVTLRCSPRSGDLSVYWYQQSLDQGLQFLIQYYNGEERAKGNILERFSAQQFPDLHSELNLSSLELGDSALYFCASSVGASGRISTDTQYFGPGTRLTVL.

In this sample, this clonotype turned up a few times. This sequence joins TRBV4-1 and TRBJ2-3, with 14 bases that match TRBD2. The V segment lost 6 bases and the J segment 5 bases; nucleotides outside the gene matches: 7. Germline V lookup: CDR1 MGHRA, CDR2 YSYEKL. The CDR3 contains 16 residues. The CDR3 DNA reads as TGCGCCAGCAGTGGTCGACTAGCGGGGGGGCAAGATACGCAGTATTTT. It yields the protein CASSGRLAGGQDTQYF.

This clonotype was counted at least ten times. The chain combines TRBV20-1 with TRBJ2-2, with D perhaps TRBD1 (6 bases). The V gene's germline CDR1 is DFQATT and CDR2 SNEGSKA (reference sequence). V lost 0 bases and J lost 3, with 11 bases in between. The CDR3 extends over 15 amino acids. In nucleotides, the CDR3 is TGCAGTGCTAGAGATCGACAGGCACACACCGGGGAGCTGTTTTTT. This translates into CSARDRQAHTGELFF.

This clonotype was seen at least ten times. The chain joins TRBV4-3 to TRBJ2-1, with 7 bases matching TRBD1. Germline loops: CDR1 LGHNA, CDR2 YSLEER. This CDR3 is built from 16 residues. V shed 4 bases and J 5 bases; nucleotides not matched to a gene: 11. The CDR3 DNA reads TGCGCCAGCAGCCCCAAGCACCGGGACAGCAACAATGAGCAGTTCTTC. Its translation: CASSPKHRDSNNEQFF.

This clonotype showed up many times. V gene TRBV12-3 or TRBV12-4 combines with J gene TRBJ1-5; unclear D gene. This CDR3 region has 12 residues. Trimming pared 2 bases from V and 3 bases from J, leaving 2 bases between. The CDR3, as DNA: TGTGCCAGCAGTTTAACCAATCAGCCCCAGCATTTT. Translated, it gives CASSLTNQPQHF.

This clonotype was observed at least ten times. V and J are TRBV9 and TRBJ2-1; TRBD2 agrees at 8 bases. J was trimmed by 7 bases and V by 3 bases; bases with no gene match: 6. The CDR3 is 14 residues long. Per the germline V gene, CDR1 is SGDLS and CDR2 is YYNGEE. The CDR3 sequence: CASSAAGDGNEQFF. The CDR3 nucleotides read TGTGCCAGCAGCGCAGCGGGAGACGGGAATGAGCAGTTCTTC.

This clonotype was seen many times. The J gene is TRBJ1-4, the V gene TRBV4-1, with D possibly TRBD1 on 5 matching bases. V shed 4 bases and J shed 0 bases, with 9 bases lying between them. Per the germline V gene, CDR1 is MGHRA and CDR2 is YSYEKL. The CDR3 length is 15 residues. The CDR3, as DNA: TGCGCCAGCAGCCGGACGGGGGCAACTAATGAAAAACTGTTTTTT. Its translation is CASSRTGATNEKLFF.

This clonotype was recorded many times. CDR3 DNA sequence: TGCGCCAGCAGCTTGGCCCCAGGGTCTTCCTCCGGCTACACCTTC. Its translation is CASSLAPGSSSGYTF. The rearrangement joins TRBV5-1 to TRBJ1-2; TRBD1 is a possible D gene (5 bases). V lost 0 bases, J lost 8 bases, and 17 bases lay in between. Germline values: CDR1 SGHRS, CDR2 YFSETQ. This CDR3 spans 15 amino acids.

This clonotype has a handful of counts. One end of the junction fails to match germline, which may point to a read error. In nucleotides, the CDR3 is TGCAGTGCTAGAGATCCGGGACAGGGGGTCAATCAGCCCCAGAATTTT. It yields the protein CSARDPGQGVNQPQNF. J is TRBJ1-5 and V is TRBV20-1, with TRBD1 identical over 11 bases. Germline CDR1 DFQATT, CDR2 SNEGSKA (reference sequence). The length of the CDR3 is 16 residues.

This clonotype was counted at least ten times. The rearrangement joins TRBV7-9 to TRBJ2-1, with a possible D match to TRBD2 (5 bases). Trimming took off 4 bases at V and 4 bases at J, with 17 bases between the two ends. Looked up from germline, CDR1 is SEHNR and CDR2 is FQNEAQ (reference sequence). The CDR3 is made up of 16 amino acids. The CDR3 coding sequence is TGTGCCAGCAGCTCGGCCAGCGGTGGTTTTTACAATGAGCAGTTCTTC. This codes for CASSSASGGFYNEQFF.

This clonotype was counted many times. The chain joins TRBV20-1 to TRBJ2-3, with no clear D. The length of the CDR3 is 16 residues. Germline CDR1 is DFQATT and CDR2 is SNEGSKA (reference sequence). V lost 3 bases, J lost 0 bases, and 16 bases lay in between. In nucleotides, the CDR3 is TGCAGTGCTAGTCATTTGGCCGCCGGGAGCACAGATACGCAGTATTTT. Protein: CSASHLAAGSTDTQYF.

In its sample, this clonotype was seen many times. The J gene is TRBJ2-3, the V gene TRBV7-2; D is uncertain. Germline V gene data show CDR1 as SGHTA and CDR2 as FQGNSA. The CDR3 has 13 residues. The V and J ends lost 5 bases and 6 bases respectively, with 12 bases between them. Here the CDR3 reads CASSPRSRDTQYF. The CDR3 coding sequence is TGTGCCAGCAGCCCAAGAAGCCGGGATACGCAGTATTTT.

This clonotype was observed a handful of times. V gene TRBV12-3 or TRBV12-4 combines with J gene TRBJ2-7; maybe TRBD1 (6 bases). Deletions cut 5 bases from V and 0 bases from J, with 14 bases between. The CDR3 loop spans 15 amino acids. CDR3 coding DNA: TGTGCCAGCAGTCTCCAGACAGGAGGCTCCTACGAGCAGTACTTC. Translated: CASSLQTGGSYEQYF.

The genes are TRBV3-1 and TRBJ1-1; TRBD1 might be the D (5 bases). This CDR3 region has 16 residues. Deletions cut 4 bases from V and 2 bases from J, with 17 bases between. CDR1 is LGHDT and CDR2 is YNNKEL in the germline V gene (reference sequence). The CDR3 DNA follows: TGTGCCAGCAGCCGGACCGACGGAGGGGTTAACACTGAAGCTTTCTTT. Protein: CASSRTDGGVNTEAFF.

This clonotype was counted between two and nine times. This sequence joins TRBV7-2 and TRBJ2-2; D is uncertain. V lost 5 bases and J 4 bases, leaving 11 bases between the germline ends. CDR3 size: 14 residues. Germline V gene sequence: CDR1 SGHTA, CDR2 FQGNSA. Written as DNA, the CDR3 is TGTGCCAGCAGCCTCGACCAAAGCACCGGGGAGCTGTTTTTT. It is translated as CASSLDQSTGELFF. The full variable domain, its missing parts supplied by reference TRBV7-2 and TRBJ2-2, is GAGVSQSPSNKVTEKGKDVELRCDPISGHTALYWYRQSLGQGLEFLIYFQGNSAPDKSGLPSDRFSAERTGGSVSTLTIQRTQQEDSAVYLCASSLDQSTGELFFGEGSRLTVL.

This clonotype was detected only a few times. The J gene is TRBJ2-3, the V gene TRBV15, with 9 bases lining up with TRBD1. With V trimmed by 3 bases and J by 6 bases, 7 bases remained unmatched. This CDR3 spans 15 amino acids. Germline V gene data show CDR1 as LNHNV and CDR2 as YYDKDF (reference sequence). This CDR3 reads CATSSPQGAEDTQYF. CDR3 coding DNA: TGTGCCACCAGCAGTCCACAGGGGGCAGAGGATACGCAGTATTTT.

The rearrangement links TRBV5-1 to TRBJ2-5; TRBD1 is a possible D gene (6 bases). The CDR3 length is 13 residues. Trimming stripped 7 bases from V and 4 bases from J, with 14 bases between. In germline, CDR1 is SGHRS, CDR2 YFSETQ. The CDR3 DNA reads as TGCGCCAGCGAACAGGGAGTTGGAGAGACCCAGTACTTC. It codes for CASEQGVGETQYF.

This clonotype has a count of ten or more. This chain uses TRBV5-1 with TRBJ2-5; no clear D. Germline values: CDR1 SGHRS, CDR2 YFSETQ. CDR3 length: 13 residues. Trimming took 5 bases from V and 5 from J, leaving 13 bases between them. The CDR3 reads CASRSAVGETQYF. The CDR3, as DNA: TGCGCCAGCAGGTCCGCGGTTGGGGAGACCCAGTACTTC.

This clonotype was detected ten times or more. The chain is built from TRBV9 and TRBJ2-7; 10 bases are a match to TRBD2. CDR3 length: 17 residues. The V segment lost 0 bases and the J segment 3 bases; nucleotides outside the gene matches: 9. CDR1 is SGDLS, CDR2 YYNGEE, per germline. The CDR3 DNA reads TGTGCCAGCAGCGTAGGACCCGGGACTAGCGACCGCTACGAGCAGTACTTC. It specifies CASSVGPGTSDRYEQYF.

The sample holds many counts of this clonotype. The chain recombines TRBV20-1 with TRBJ1-1, with no clear D. Germline V gene data show CDR1 as DFQATT and CDR2 as SNEGSKA (reference sequence). The CDR3 runs 12 residues. Between the trimmed V and J ends, which lost 2 bases and 10 bases, there was a span of 14 bases. The chain's CDR3 is CSARPQQKGAFF. In nucleotides, the CDR3 is TGCAGTGCTAGACCTCAACAGAAGGGAGCTTTCTTT.

The table lists this clonotype with many counts. J is TRBJ2-1 and V is TRBV9; 8 bases line up with TRBD2. The J segment lost 6 bases and the V segment lost 4 bases, leaving 9 bases of the junction unmatched. Germline assignment: CDR1 SGDLS and CDR2 YYNGEE. The CDR3 is 15 amino acids. The CDR3 protein is CASSPLAGGVNEQFF. The DNA of the CDR3 is TGTGCCAGCAGCCCCCTCGCGGGAGGAGTCAATGAGCAGTTCTTC. Looking up the rest from reference TRBV9 and TRBJ2-1 gives the full variable domain: DSGVTQTPKHLITATGQRVTLRCSPRSGDLSVYWYQQSLDQGLQFLIQYYNGEERAKGNILERFSAQQFPDLHSELNLSSLELGDSALYFCASSPLAGGVNEQFFGPGTRLTVL.

This clonotype was picked up many times. The V gene is TRBV5-1, the J gene TRBJ2-7; tentatively, D is TRBD1 (6 bases). V was shortened by 4 bases and J by 0 bases, with 11 bases between the two germline ends. The CDR3 sequence is 14 residues long. Germline CDR1 and CDR2: SGHRS and YFSETQ. In nucleotides, the CDR3 is TGCGCCAGCAGCGTTCGGACAGACTCCTACGAGCAGTACTTC. This sequence encodes CASSVRTDSYEQYF. The full variable domain, completed using reference TRBV5-1 and TRBJ2-7, is KAGVTQTPRYLIKTRGQQVTLSCSPISGHRSVSWYQQTPGQGLQFLFEYFSETQRNKGNFPGRFSGRQFSNSRSEMNVSTLELGDSALYLCASSVRTDSYEQYFGPGTRLTVT.

About this clonotype itself: Given a much more abundant clone one base away, this may be a read error. The J gene is TRBJ2-2, the V gene TRBV5-1, with TRBD1 matching 9 bases. Germline-derived CDR1 and CDR2 are SGHRS and YFSETQ. The CDR3 extends over 14 amino acids. For the CDR3, the DNA is TGCGTCAGCAGCCCGCAACAGGGGGCGGTGGAACTGTTTTTT. Translation: CVSSPQQGAVELFF.

The J gene is TRBJ2-1, the V gene TRBV15, with 10 bases that match TRBD1. The junction had 9 bases not matched to a gene; V was cut back by 1 base and J by 6 bases. The CDR3 extends over 17 amino acids. Germline lookup yields CDR1 LNHNV and CDR2 YYDKDF (reference sequence). CDR3 protein: CATSRGLGTGDGNEQFF. DNA for the CDR3: TGTGCCACCAGCAGAGGATTGGGGACAGGGGATGGCAATGAGCAGTTCTTC. The whole variable domain, filled in from reference TRBV15 and TRBJ2-1, reads DAMVIQNPRYQVTQFGKPVTLSCSQTLNHNVMYWYQQKSSQAPKLLFHYYDKDFNNEADTPDNFQSRRPNTSFCFLDIRSPGLGDTAMYLCATSRGLGTGDGNEQFFGPGTRLTVL.

Ten or more counts support this clonotype. The rearrangement uses TRBV18 and TRBJ2-1; D gene uncertain. Germline lookup yields CDR1 KGHSH and CDR2 LQKENI. Between the trimmed V and J ends, which lost 5 bases and 1 base, there was a span of 12 bases. The CDR3 is 15 amino acids. The CDR3, as DNA: TGTGCCAGCTCAATCAGTACGAGGTCCTACAATGAGCAGTTCTTC. Translating it yields CASSISTRSYNEQFF.

This clonotype was seen a few times. This rearrangement joins TRBV28 to TRBJ2-3; D not resolved. The CDR3 has 14 residues. V was pared by 4 bases and J by 3 bases, with 11 bases between. The germline gives CDR1 MDHEN, CDR2 SYDVKM. CDR3 amino acids: CASSSPVGTDTQYF. Written as DNA, the CDR3 is TGTGCCAGCAGTTCCCCGGTGGGAACAGATACGCAGTATTTT.

This clonotype was detected many times. The CDR3 spells CSGSHTDTQYF. The CDR3 DNA reads TGCAGCGGTAGCCACACAGATACGCAGTATTTT. The chain combines TRBV29-1 with TRBJ2-3, with D unclear. Trimming took 7 bases from V and 2 from J, leaving 7 bases between them. The CDR3 sequence is 11 residues long. Germline V gene data show CDR1 as SQVTM and CDR2 as ANQGSEA.

This clonotype was picked up many times. This chain uses TRBV7-2 with TRBJ2-7, with D tentatively TRBD1 or TRBD2 (5 bases each). The V gene's germline CDR1 is SGHTA and CDR2 FQGNSA. The CDR3 runs 14 residues. V was cut by 3 bases and J by 2 bases, with 11 bases left in between. The CDR3 sequence: CASSLRGETYEQYF. The CDR3 DNA is TGTGCCAGCAGCTTGAGAGGGGAAACCTACGAGCAGTACTTC.

In this sample, this clonotype turned up many times. CDR3 nucleotides: TGCGCCAGCAGCCAAGAAGTCGCCAGGTCTGGAAACACCATATATTTT. It specifies CASSQEVARSGNTIYF. This chain uses TRBV4-1 with TRBJ1-3; unclear D gene. Trimming cost V 0 bases and J 1 base, with 10 bases left between them. The CDR3 has 16 residues. Germline lookup yields CDR1 MGHRA and CDR2 YSYEKL.

This clonotype was picked up a small number of times. The chain is built from TRBV4-1 and TRBJ1-3, with 8 bases that match TRBD1. Germline V gene lookup returns CDR1 MGHRA and CDR2 YSYEKL. There are 15 residues in the CDR3. V lost 4 bases to trimming and J lost 6 bases; unmatched junction nucleotides: 8. The CDR3 DNA follows: TGCGCCAGCAGCCCGCGACAGGGGAGCGAAAACACCATATATTTT. It translates to CASSPRQGSENTIYF.